This is a list of T cell receptor beta chains from one sample in a study of blood T cell repertoires in COVID-19. The assay was immunoSEQ multiplex PCR, and TCRdb's table has in-frame clones only and misses some. The table records around 190,000 clones, around 75% of them present only once. Sequencing input: peripheral blood. These receptors were taken from a woman between 40 and 55 years old with COVID-19, enrolled during active disease. CDR3s include the opening cysteine and the closing phenylalanine or tryptophan.

>TRBJ1-2|TRBV10-3
CAISPQQGMDGYTF
>TRBJ2-5|TRBV24-1
CATGTGASETQYF
>TRBJ1-2|TRBV6-5
CASSTGTNYGYTF
>TRBJ2-6|TRBV6-1
CASSETGISSGANVLTF
>TRBJ2-7|TRBV18
CASSGQSNSYEQYF
>TRBJ2-7|TRBV14
CASSQVGQALNKREQYF
>TRBJ2-7|TRBV3-1/TRBV3-2
CASSQVLLAGPYEQYF
>TRBJ1-5|TRBV7-6
CASSLEVAGFGSNQPQHF
>TRBJ1-3|TRBV5-4
CASSYPDRGGNTIYF
>TRBJ2-1|TRBV14
CASSQALAGDNEQFF
>TRBJ2-7|TRBV6-2/TRBV6-3
CASSWDRAGEQYF
>TRBJ2-6|TRBV29-1
CSVRTSGANVLTF
>TRBJ1-2|TRBV6-5
CASKTGVIYGYTF
>TRBJ1-2|TRBV19
CASSVGSLSGYTF
>TRBJ2-7|TRBV12-3/TRBV12-4
CASSFLSEQYF
>TRBJ2-7|TRBV27
CASSYQVPKSYEQYF
>TRBJ2-1|TRBV10-1
CASSEGQGIYNEQFF
>TRBJ2-1|TRBV5-1
CASRTGPISYEQFF
>TRBJ1-2|TRBV6-5
CASSYSGQGYGYTF
>TRBJ1-5|TRBV6-5
CASSYSGAGFNQPQHF
>TRBJ1-2|TRBV29-1
CSVSLSLYGYTF
>TRBJ2-3|TRBV4-1
CASSPLAGGPDTQYF